A selection of T cell receptor beta chains follows, all from one sample in a study of blood T cell repertoires in COVID-19. Method: immunoSEQ multiplex PCR; TCRdb's copy keeps in-frame clones and lacks some. The sample lists about 170,000 clones; approximately 79% were seen once. Sequencing was carried out using peripheral blood. The receptors shown here come from a woman at least 80 years old with acute or convalescent COVID-19. Both conserved end residues are trimmed from each CDR3. Some rows mark clone size as missing; the rest say once, few, many or name a class of expanded clone.

TRBV6-5	few	TRBJ1-6	ASSYGGDGPPLH
TRBV3-1/TRBV3-2	many	TRBJ2-7	ASSQDLTYEQY
TRBV19	-	TRBJ2-6	ASSFGVSGANVLT
TRBV2	-	TRBJ1-3	ASTDGAGNTIY
TRBV5-1	-	TRBJ2-7	ASRRTSGSTYEQY
TRBV9	-	TRBJ2-2	ASSAPPGTGELF
TRBV7-2	few	TRBJ2-7	ASSQSGGVSSYEQY
TRBV3-1/TRBV3-2	-	TRBJ2-1	ASSQSRGSQQF
TRBV5-6	once	TRBJ1-6	ASSLVWDSNSPLH
TRBV6-5	-	TRBJ2-7	ASSDSTGDYEQY
TRBV29-1	-	TRBJ1-1	SVTDRDAEAF
TRBV28	-	TRBJ1-4	ASSSYSGMTNEKLF
TRBV19	-	TRBJ1-2	ASSARQGNYGYT
TRBV28	-	TRBJ2-1	ASRPGTSFNEQF
TRBV20-1	few	TRBJ2-7	SASSLTWAGSFYEQY
TRBV5-4	-	TRBJ2-5	ASSPAGGGRETQY
TRBV10-3	-	TRBJ1-5	AIRPTGDNQPQH
TRBV5-6	-	TRBJ2-1	ASSYRTSGSNEQF
TRBV3-1/TRBV3-2	-	TRBJ2-1	ASSQDFGRSNNEQF
TRBV28	once	TRBJ1-2	ASSLWGGGGYT
TRBV2	many	TRBJ2-1	ASIATPYNEQF
TRBV25-1	-	TRBJ2-3	ASSEGSGSYTDTQY
TRBV12-3/TRBV12-4	-	TRBJ2-5	ASSFWRGQTQY
TRBV28	-	TRBJ1-1	ASSSPTRGNTEAF
TRBV27	-	TRBJ2-7	ASSSSGAGIYEQY
TRBV5-5	-	TRBJ1-4	ASSAGGLEEKLF
TRBV6-6	few	TRBJ1-1	ASSPTSAEAF
TRBV3-1/TRBV3-2	-	TRBJ2-7	ASSQGAGTGAYEQY
TRBV28	few	TRBJ2-1	ASSSPVISREQF
TRBV10-2	once	TRBJ1-1	ASSEFRVTEAF
TRBV7-2	-	TRBJ1-5	ASSQQGRNQPQH
TRBV27	-	TRBJ2-7	ASSLDWSYEQY
TRBV6-5	-	TRBJ1-5	ASSQGDRQPQH